These T cell receptor beta chains were read from a single sample in a study of T-cell reconstitution after alpha-beta-depleted transplantation in children. MiXCR was run by TCRdb on the PCR reads, yielding one entry per CDR3 protein. The sample lists around 200,000 distinct CDR3 sequences, approximately 6.8% occurring once. The sequences come from PBMCs from the stem cell graft donor, collected from the stem cell graft. The receptors derive from a human donor who donated a stem cell graft to a child with Wiskott-Aldrich syndrome. Each CDR3 is given with its conserved first and last residue. Fields, in order: J gene, D gene, clone size, V gene, CDR3 protein, CDR3 DNA. A D gene is named only where the DNA matches it firmly. The listing skips clone size in some rows; elsewhere it reads once, few, many or a size class.

j_call: TRBJ2-5
d_call: TRBD2
clone_size: once
v_call: TRBV9
cdr3_aa: CASTPHSGFGLAGVVETQYF
cdr3_nt: TGTGCCAGCACCCCTCATTCTGGGTTTGGACTAGCGGGAGTTGTAGAGACCCAGTACTTC

j_call: TRBJ2-1
d_call: .
clone_size: .
v_call: TRBV7-8
cdr3_aa: CASSPGFGRTYNEQFF
cdr3_nt: TGTGCCAGCAGCCCGGGTTTCGGGCGAACCTACAATGAGCAGTTCTTC

j_call: TRBJ1-5
d_call: .
clone_size: many
v_call: TRBV7-9
cdr3_aa: CASGFGGSLQPQHF
cdr3_nt: TGTGCCAGCGGTTTCGGGGGGTCCCTTCAGCCCCAGCATTTT

j_call: TRBJ2-2
d_call: .
clone_size: many
v_call: TRBV20-1
cdr3_aa: CSARDLGNTGELFF
cdr3_nt: TGCAGTGCTAGAGATCTCGGGAACACCGGGGAGCTGTTTTTT

j_call: TRBJ1-5
d_call: TRBD1
clone_size: many
v_call: TRBV29-1
cdr3_aa: CSVVTGPNQPQHF
cdr3_nt: TGCAGCGTGGTGACAGGGCCGAATCAGCCCCAGCATTTT

j_call: TRBJ1-6
d_call: .
clone_size: many
v_call: TRBV30
cdr3_aa: CASSRSGSPLHF
cdr3_nt: TGTGCCTCCTCCAGGTCCGGTTCACCCCTCCACTTT

j_call: TRBJ1-2
d_call: .
clone_size: few
v_call: TRBV5-6
cdr3_aa: CASSFSTGRYNYGYTF
cdr3_nt: TGTGCCAGCAGCTTTTCGACAGGAAGGTATAACTATGGCTACACCTTC

j_call: TRBJ1-5
d_call: .
clone_size: few
v_call: TRBV11-2
cdr3_aa: CASSLDRTVNNQPQHF
cdr3_nt: TGTGCCAGCAGCTTAGACCGGACAGTTAACAATCAGCCCCAGCATTTT

j_call: TRBJ1-4
d_call: .
clone_size: many
v_call: TRBV25-1
cdr3_aa: CATSPEATNEKLFF
cdr3_nt: TGTGCCACCTCCCCGGAAGCAACTAATGAAAAACTGTTTTTT

j_call: TRBJ2-1
d_call: TRBD2
clone_size: many
v_call: TRBV18
cdr3_aa: CASSPGLADYNEQFF
cdr3_nt: TGTGCCAGCTCACCGGGACTAGCGGACTACAATGAGCAGTTCTTC

j_call: TRBJ1-1
d_call: .
clone_size: many
v_call: TRBV20-1
cdr3_aa: CSAREGNTEAFF
cdr3_nt: TGCAGTGCTAGAGAGGGGAACACTGAAGCTTTCTTT

j_call: TRBJ2-5
d_call: .
clone_size: .
v_call: TRBV7-2
cdr3_aa: CASSLGLSRETQYF
cdr3_nt: TGTGCCAGCAGCCTAGGCTTATCCAGAGAGACCCAGTACTTC

j_call: TRBJ2-1
d_call: TRBD2
clone_size: .
v_call: TRBV12-3/TRBV12-4
cdr3_aa: CASSLFASGGGNEQFF
cdr3_nt: TGTGCCAGCAGTTTATTTGCTAGCGGGGGGGGTAATGAGCAGTTCTTC

j_call: TRBJ2-5
d_call: TRBD1
clone_size: many
v_call: TRBV20-1
cdr3_aa: CSATRQGSLETQYF
cdr3_nt: TGCAGTGCTACACGACAGGGAAGTTTGGAGACCCAGTACTTC

j_call: TRBJ2-2
d_call: .
clone_size: many
v_call: TRBV25-1
cdr3_aa: CASSEASPGELFF
cdr3_nt: TGTGCCAGCAGTGAGGCTTCCCCGGGGGAGCTGTTTTTT

j_call: TRBJ2-2
d_call: .
clone_size: many
v_call: TRBV12-3/TRBV12-4
cdr3_aa: CASSVPGLRFRNTGELFF
cdr3_nt: TGTGCCAGCAGTGTTCCAGGGTTAAGATTTAGAAACACCGGGGAGCTGTTTTTT

j_call: TRBJ1-2
d_call: .
clone_size: many
v_call: TRBV7-2
cdr3_aa: CASSFGRVFYGYTF
cdr3_nt: TGTGCCAGCAGCTTTGGACGAGTCTTTTATGGCTACACCTTC

j_call: TRBJ1-5
d_call: .
clone_size: many
v_call: TRBV10-2
cdr3_aa: CASKGDSNQPQHF
cdr3_nt: TGCGCCAGCAAGGGAGATAGCAATCAGCCCCAGCATTTT

j_call: TRBJ2-4
d_call: TRBD1
clone_size: .
v_call: TRBV5-1
cdr3_aa: CASSLTITGTGTKNIQYF
cdr3_nt: TGCGCCAGCAGCTTGACAATCACCGGGACAGGGACCAAAAACATTCAGTACTTC

j_call: TRBJ1-2
d_call: TRBD1
clone_size: few
v_call: TRBV9
cdr3_aa: CATLGTDGYTF
cdr3_nt: TGTGCCACCCTTGGGACAGACGGCTACACCTTC

j_call: TRBJ2-1
d_call: TRBD2
clone_size: many
v_call: TRBV9
cdr3_aa: CASSVGAGDEQFF
cdr3_nt: TGTGCCAGCAGCGTAGGTGCGGGAGATGAGCAGTTCTTC

j_call: TRBJ1-1
d_call: .
clone_size: many
v_call: TRBV20-1
cdr3_aa: CSAKIVTEAFF
cdr3_nt: TGCAGTGCTAAAATTGTAACTGAAGCTTTCTTT

j_call: TRBJ2-3
d_call: .
clone_size: few
v_call: TRBV7-9
cdr3_aa: CASTQGRDTQYF
cdr3_nt: TGTGCCAGCACCCAGGGGCGCGATACGCAGTATTTT

j_call: TRBJ2-1
d_call: TRBD1
clone_size: many
v_call: TRBV7-6
cdr3_aa: CASSLLSGQGASRLYNEQFF
cdr3_nt: TGTGCCAGCAGCTTATTATCTGGCCAGGGGGCTTCGAGGTTATACAATGAGCAGTTCTTC